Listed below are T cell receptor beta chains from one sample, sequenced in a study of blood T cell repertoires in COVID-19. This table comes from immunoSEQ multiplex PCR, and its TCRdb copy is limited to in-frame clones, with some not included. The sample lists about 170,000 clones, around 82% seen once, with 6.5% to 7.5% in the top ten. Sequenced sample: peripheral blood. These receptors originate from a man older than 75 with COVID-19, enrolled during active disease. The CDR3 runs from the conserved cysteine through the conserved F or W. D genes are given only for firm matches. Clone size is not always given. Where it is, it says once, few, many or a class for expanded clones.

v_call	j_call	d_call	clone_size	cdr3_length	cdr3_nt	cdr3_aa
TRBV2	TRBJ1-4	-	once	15	TGTGCCAGCAGTGGGGGCCGCTCGTCGGTAGAAAAACTGTTTTTT	CASSGGRSSVEKLFF
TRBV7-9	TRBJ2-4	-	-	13	TGTGCCAGCAGCTTCTGGACAAGCAACATTCAGTACTTC	CASSFWTSNIQYF
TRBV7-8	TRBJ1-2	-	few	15	TGTGCCAGCAGCTCCCTTCGGGGTCCCTTCTATGGCTACACCTTC	CASSSLRGPFYGYTF
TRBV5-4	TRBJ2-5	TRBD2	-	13	TGTGCCAGCAGCCCGGGGGGTCAAGAGACCCAGTACTTC	CASSPGGQETQYF
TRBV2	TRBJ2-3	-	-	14	TGTGCCAGCAGAAGGCAGACTGGCACAGATACGCAGTATTTT	CASRRQTGTDTQYF
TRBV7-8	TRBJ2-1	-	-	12	TGTGCCAGCAGCTATCCCTCCAATGAGCAGTTCTTC	CASSYPSNEQFF
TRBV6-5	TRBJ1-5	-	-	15	TGTGCCAGCAGTAAACAGGGTCGGGGCAATCAGCCCCAGCATTTT	CASSKQGRGNQPQHF
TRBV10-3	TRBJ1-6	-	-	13	TGTGCCATCAGACAGGGTGTTAATTCACCCCTCCACTTT	CAIRQGVNSPLHF
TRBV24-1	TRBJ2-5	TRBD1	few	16	TGTGCCACCAGTGATCCAGGGACAGGGGGCCAAGAGACCCAGTACTTC	CATSDPGTGGQETQYF
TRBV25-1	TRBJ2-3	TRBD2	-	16	TGTGCCAGCAGTGAAGGGGCTAGCGGAAGCACAGATACGCAGTATTTT	CASSEGASGSTDTQYF
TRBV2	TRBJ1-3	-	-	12	TGTGCCAGTTTCAACTCTGGAAACACCATATATTTT	CASFNSGNTIYF
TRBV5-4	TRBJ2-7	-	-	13	TGTGCCAGCAGCTTGAGGGGGGGGCGCGAGCAGTACTTC	CASSLRGGREQYF
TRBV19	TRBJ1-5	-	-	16	TGTGCCACCCTATCCAGGACAGCAGCCTACAATCAGCCCCAGCATTTT	CATLSRTAAYNQPQHF
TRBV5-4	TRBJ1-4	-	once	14	TGTGCCAGCAGCTTAGGGGCGACTAATGAAAAACTGTTTTTT	CASSLGATNEKLFF
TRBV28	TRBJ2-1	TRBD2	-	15	TGTGCCAGCGAAAGTGGACTAGCGGGGGTGAATGAGCAGTTCTTC	CASESGLAGVNEQFF
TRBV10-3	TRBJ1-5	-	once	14	TGTGCCACTCAGGGGCACGGGTACAATCAGCCCCAGCATTTT	CATQGHGYNQPQHF
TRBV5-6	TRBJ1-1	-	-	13	TGTGCCAGCAGCTTGGCCTCCCTCACTGAAGCTTTCTTT	CASSLASLTEAFF
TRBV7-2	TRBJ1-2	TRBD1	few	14	TGTGCCAGCAGCCTTCGACAGGGTGTGTTTGGCTACACCTTC	CASSLRQGVFGYTF
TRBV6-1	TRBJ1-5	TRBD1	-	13	TGTGCCAGCAGTGAACGGGACAGTCAGCCCCAGCATTTT	CASSERDSQPQHF
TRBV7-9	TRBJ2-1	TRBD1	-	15	TGTGCCAGCAGCACACAGGGGGAAGGGGACAATGAGCAGTTCTTC	CASSTQGEGDNEQFF
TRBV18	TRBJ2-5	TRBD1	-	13	TGTGCCAGCTCACCAAACAGGGGAGAGACCCAGTACTTC	CASSPNRGETQYF
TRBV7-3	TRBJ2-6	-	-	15	TGTGCCAGCAGCGCCTCAGGTACTGGGGCCAACGTCCTGACTTTC	CASSASGTGANVLTF
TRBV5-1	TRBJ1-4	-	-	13	TGCGCCAGCAGTGAATCTATCGGGGAAAAACTGTTTTTT	CASSESIGEKLFF
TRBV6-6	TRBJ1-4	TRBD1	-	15	TGTGCCAGCAGTCGAGGACAGGGGCCGAATGAAAAACTGTTTTTT	CASSRGQGPNEKLFF
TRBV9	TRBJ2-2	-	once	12	TGTGCCAGCTCACCGGGCACCGGGGAGCTGTTTTTT	CASSPGTGELFF
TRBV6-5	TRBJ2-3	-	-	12	TGTGCCAGCTCCTACGGCACAGATACGCAGTATTTT	CASSYGTDTQYF
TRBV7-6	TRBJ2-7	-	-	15	TGTGCCAGCAGCTTAGCCGGCGGCATGCCCTACGAGCAGTACTTC	CASSLAGGMPYEQYF
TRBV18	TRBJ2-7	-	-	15	TGTGCCAGCTCACTCAACTCAGACGGGGCCTACGAGCAGTACTTC	CASSLNSDGAYEQYF
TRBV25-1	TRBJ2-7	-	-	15	TGTGCCAGCAGTGAATGGGGGGAAAGCTCCTACGAGCAGTACTTC	CASSEWGESSYEQYF
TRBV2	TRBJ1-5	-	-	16	TGTGCCAGCAGTGAAGGTGGGGGGGCAGGCAATCAGCCCCAGCATTTT	CASSEGGGAGNQPQHF
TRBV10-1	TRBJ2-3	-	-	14	TGCGCCAGCCGAGCGACGACCTTCACAGATACGCAGTATTTT	CASRATTFTDTQYF
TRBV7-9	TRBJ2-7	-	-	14	TGTGCCAGCAGCCCCCCCAGGGATCAGTACGAGCAGTACTTC	CASSPPRDQYEQYF
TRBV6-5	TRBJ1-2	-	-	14	TGTGCCAGCAGTTCAAGCGGGGGCTGGTATGGCTACACCTTC	CASSSSGGWYGYTF
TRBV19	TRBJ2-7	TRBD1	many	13	TGTGCCAGTAGTCTAGACAGGGCCTACGAGCAGTACTTC	CASSLDRAYEQYF